The rows below give T cell receptor beta chains drawn from one sample of a study of response to subunit inactivated influenza vaccine. Each CDR3 protein is one row after TCRdb ran MiXCR on the RT-PCR reads. The sample records 540,000 or so distinct CDR3 sequences, around 13% being singletons. The sample consisted of PBMCs from blood, taken about 6 weeks after vaccination. All receptors derive from a man aged 45-65 years who received an inactivated influenza vaccine. Both conserved end residues are part of each CDR3. Each record gives: J gene, V gene, D gene, clone size, CDR3 DNA, CDR3 protein. The D gene is left open where the match is weak. Not all rows give a size; the values are once, few, many and, for expanded clones, a class.

>TRBJ2-1|TRBV5-6|.|many
TGTGCCAGCAGGCTTCGAATGGGAGGGGGGGAGCAGTTCTTC
CASRLRMGGGEQFF
>TRBJ2-1|TRBV28|.|many
TGTGCCAGCAGTTTAACCGGGACGACCTACAATGAGCAGTTCTTC
CASSLTGTTYNEQFF
>TRBJ2-1|TRBV5-1|TRBD1|.
TGCGCCAGCAGCTTGACAGGGGAAAGCGAGCAGTTCTTC
CASSLTGESEQFF
>TRBJ2-2|TRBV4-1|TRBD1|many
TGCGCCAGCAGCCAGACCGGGACAGGGGGTTTAGCCGGGGAGCTGTTTTTT
CASSQTGTGGLAGELFF
>TRBJ1-1|TRBV6-5|TRBD1|few
TGTGCCAGCATTTGGACAGGGGGGAACACTGAAGCTTTCTTT
CASIWTGGNTEAFF
>TRBJ2-4|TRBV20-1|TRBD2|.
TGCAGTGCTTCGCCCCGGGCCGGGCGGGAGGGCTATAAAAACATTCAGTACTTC
CSASPRAGREGYKNIQYF
>TRBJ2-5|TRBV5-1|TRBD1|few
TGCGCCAGCAGCTTGGAGGCAGGGGGAGAGACCCAGTACTTC
CASSLEAGGETQYF
>TRBJ1-1|TRBV4-2|.|few
TGTGCCAGCAGCTCAGGGGAAATGAACACTGAAGCTTTCTTT
CASSSGEMNTEAFF
>TRBJ1-4|TRBV20-1|TRBD1|.
TGCAGTGCTAGAGGCCCAACGGGACAGTATAATGAAAAACTGTTTTTT
CSARGPTGQYNEKLFF
>TRBJ2-1|TRBV18|.|once
TGTGCCAGCTCACCACCGGCGCCTAGATCTGACAATGAGCAGTTCTTC
CASSPPAPRSDNEQFF
>TRBJ2-2|TRBV15|.|.
TGTGCCACCAGCAGGAGGAACACCGGGGAGCTGTTTTTT
CATSRRNTGELFF
>TRBJ2-7|TRBV30|.|.
TGTGCCTGGAGTGTGCTGGGATGGGGCGAGCAGTACTTC
CAWSVLGWGEQYF
>TRBJ1-2|TRBV29-1|.|few
TGCAGCGTTGAAGGGCAGGCTTATGGCTACACCTTC
CSVEGQAYGYTF
>TRBJ1-1|TRBV29-1|.|.
TGCAGCGTTGACGGTTGGAACACTGAAGCTTTCTTT
CSVDGWNTEAFF
>TRBJ2-5|TRBV12-3/TRBV12-4|.|.
TGTGCCAGCAGTTTTCAGACGGCGGGGGCGACCCAGTACTTC
CASSFQTAGATQYF
>TRBJ2-4|TRBV12-3/TRBV12-4|TRBD1|many
TGTGCCAGCAGCAGGGGGAACATTCAGTACTTC
CASSRGNIQYF
>TRBJ1-2|TRBV18|TRBD1|.
TGTGCCAGCTCACCACCAGGGGGGACAGAAAATGGCTACACCTTC
CASSPPGGTENGYTF
>TRBJ1-5|TRBV6-2/TRBV6-3|.|few
TGTGCCAGCAGTCAGACAGGAAATGGCAATCAGCCCCAGCATTTT
CASSQTGNGNQPQHF
>TRBJ2-1|TRBV4-2|TRBD2|few
TGTGCCAGCAGCCGAGTAGGACTAGCGGGGGGGAACTACAATGAGCAGTTCTTC
CASSRVGLAGGNYNEQFF
>TRBJ2-4|TRBV14|.|.
TGTGCCAGCAGCCAAGATTTTGCCGGAGCCAAAAACATTCAGTACTTC
CASSQDFAGAKNIQYF
>TRBJ2-3|TRBV4-2|.|many
TGTGCCAGCAGCCAAGATGGGGATAACACAGATACGCAGTATTTT
CASSQDGDNTDTQYF
>TRBJ1-1|TRBV6-2/TRBV6-3|.|.
TGTGCCAGTTCATACGGGTTTGAAGCTTTCTTT
CASSYGFEAFF
>TRBJ2-7|TRBV7-6|TRBD2|.
TGTGCCAGCAGCTTGCCCACGGGACTACCTCTTTTT
CASSLPTGLPLF
>TRBJ2-3|TRBV4-1|.|.
TGCGCCAGCAGCCTGACCGGGACTGACACAGATACGCAGTATTTT
CASSLTGTDTDTQYF
>TRBJ2-3|TRBV29-1|TRBD2|.
TGCAGAGCTCTGGGACTAGCGGGAGATACGCAGTATTTT
CRALGLAGDTQYF
>TRBJ1-6|TRBV12-3/TRBV12-4|.|.
TGTGCCAGCAGTTTAGTCAGCCCGCCCTCTAATGGAATTCCCCTCCACTTT
CASSLVSPPSNGIPLHF
>TRBJ2-7|TRBV10-3|.|few
TGTGCCATCAGTGGCACCCTGGACAGTCCGAAGTACTTC
CAISGTLDSPKYF
>TRBJ1-5|TRBV11-1|.|few
TGTGCCAGCAGCCCCCAAGACGGTTCTCAGCCCCAGCATTTT
CASSPQDGSQPQHF
>TRBJ2-2|TRBV30|TRBD2|.
TGTGCCTGGAGTGTCCTGACTAGCGGGGGAACTGGGGAGCTGTTTTTT
CAWSVLTSGGTGELFF
>TRBJ2-2|TRBV7-2|TRBD2|.
TGTGCCAGCAGCCCGACTAGCGGCACCGGGGAGCTGTTTTTT
CASSPTSGTGELFF
>TRBJ1-5|TRBV27|TRBD1|few
TGTGCCACCGCCGGGACAGCGTTTCAGCCCCAGCATTTT
CATAGTAFQPQHF
>TRBJ1-1|TRBV4-1|.|.
TGCGCCAGCAGCCCTGGTGGTCTCTCTCTCTCCACTGAAGCTTTCTTT
CASSPGGLSLSTEAFF
>TRBJ2-3|TRBV6-1|.|.
TGTGCCAGCAGCATCCGGGACAGGGTTCTAGCGGGAGACTCAGATACGCAGTATTTT
CASSIRDRVLAGDSDTQYF
>TRBJ1-5|TRBV10-3|.|few
TGTGCCATCAGTGCTAGATCAAATCAGCCCCAGCATTTT
CAISARSNQPQHF
>TRBJ2-3|TRBV30|.|.
TGTGCCTGGAGTAAGGGCAACACAGATACGCAGTATTTT
CAWSKGNTDTQYF
>TRBJ2-1|TRBV19|.|.
TGTGCCAGTAGTTTTTACGGGGCCACTGAGCAGTTCTTC
CASSFYGATEQFF
>TRBJ2-4|TRBV6-2/TRBV6-3|.|.
TGTGCCAGCAGTACTCAGGGTTCTGACATTCAGTACTTC
CASSTQGSDIQYF
>TRBJ2-1|TRBV6-2/TRBV6-3|TRBD2|.
TGTGCCAGCAGTTACATCTCGGGGGGGCTTTACAATGAGCAGTTCTTC
CASSYISGGLYNEQFF
>TRBJ2-5|TRBV3-1|.|.
TGTGCCAGCAGCCAATCCTTTCGAGAGACCCAGTACTTC
CASSQSFRETQYF
>TRBJ2-2|TRBV6-2/TRBV6-3|.|few
TGTGCCAGCAGGAGTTGGGACGGGGAGCTGTTTTTT
CASRSWDGELFF
>TRBJ2-5|TRBV12-3/TRBV12-4|.|.
TGTGCCAGCAGGAATTCAGAGACCCAGTACTTC
CASRNSETQYF
>TRBJ1-4|TRBV12-3/TRBV12-4|.|few
TGTGCCAGCAGTTTAGGCAGTCCTAATGAAAAACTGTTTTTT
CASSLGSPNEKLFF